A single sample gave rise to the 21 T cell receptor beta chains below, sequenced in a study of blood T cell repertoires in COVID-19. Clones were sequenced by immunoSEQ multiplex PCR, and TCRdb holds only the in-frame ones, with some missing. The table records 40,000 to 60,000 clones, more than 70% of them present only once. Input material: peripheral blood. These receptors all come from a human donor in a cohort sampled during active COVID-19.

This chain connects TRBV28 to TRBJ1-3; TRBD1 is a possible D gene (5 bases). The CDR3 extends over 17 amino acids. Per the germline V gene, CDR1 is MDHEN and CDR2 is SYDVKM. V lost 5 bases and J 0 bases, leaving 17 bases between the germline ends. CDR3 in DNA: TGTGCCAGCAGTCCAGACCCCCGGGACTTCTCTGGAAACACCATATATTTT. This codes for CASSPDPRDFSGNTIYF.

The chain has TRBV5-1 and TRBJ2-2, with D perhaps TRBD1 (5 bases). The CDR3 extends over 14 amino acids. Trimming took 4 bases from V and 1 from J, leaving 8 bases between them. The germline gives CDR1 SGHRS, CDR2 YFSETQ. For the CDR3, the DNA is TGCGCCAGCAGCGCCACAGGGAACACCGGGGAGCTGTTTTTT. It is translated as CASSATGNTGELFF. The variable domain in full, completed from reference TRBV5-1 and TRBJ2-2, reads KAGVTQTPRYLIKTRGQQVTLSCSPISGHRSVSWYQQTPGQGLQFLFEYFSETQRNKGNFPGRFSGRQFSNSRSEMNVSTLELGDSALYLCASSATGNTGELFFGEGSRLTVL.

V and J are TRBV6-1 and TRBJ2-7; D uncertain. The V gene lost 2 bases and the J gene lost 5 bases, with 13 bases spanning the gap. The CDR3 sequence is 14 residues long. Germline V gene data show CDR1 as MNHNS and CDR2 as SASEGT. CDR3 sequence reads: CASSEMGRSNEQYF. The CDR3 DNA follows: TGTGCCAGCAGTGAAATGGGTAGGAGTAACGAGCAGTACTTC.

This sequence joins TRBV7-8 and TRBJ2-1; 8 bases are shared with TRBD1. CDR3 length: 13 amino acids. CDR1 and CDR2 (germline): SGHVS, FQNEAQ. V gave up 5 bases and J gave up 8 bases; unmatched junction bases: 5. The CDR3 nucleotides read TGTGCCAGCAGCCGCGACAGGGGAGATGAGCAGTTCTTC. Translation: CASSRDRGDEQFF.

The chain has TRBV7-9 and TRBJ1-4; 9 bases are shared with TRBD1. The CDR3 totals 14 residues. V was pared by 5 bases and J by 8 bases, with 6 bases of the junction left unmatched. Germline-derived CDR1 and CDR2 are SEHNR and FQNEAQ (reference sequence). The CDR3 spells CASSQGQGREKLFF. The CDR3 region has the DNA TGTGCCAGCAGCCAGGGACAGGGCCGGGAAAAACTGTTTTTT.

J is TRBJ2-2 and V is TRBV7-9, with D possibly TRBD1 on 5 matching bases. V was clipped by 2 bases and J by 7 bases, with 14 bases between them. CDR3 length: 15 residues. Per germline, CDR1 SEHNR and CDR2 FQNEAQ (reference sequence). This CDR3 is CASSLFRVNGGELFF. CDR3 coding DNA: TGTGCCAGCAGCTTATTCAGGGTAAATGGCGGGGAGCTGTTTTTT. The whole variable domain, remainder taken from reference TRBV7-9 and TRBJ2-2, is DTGVSQNPRHKITKRGQNVTFRCDPISEHNRLYWYRQTLGQGPEFLTYFQNEAQLEKSRLLSDRFSAERPKGSFSTLEIQRTEQGDSAMYLCASSLFRVNGGELFFGEGSRLTVL.

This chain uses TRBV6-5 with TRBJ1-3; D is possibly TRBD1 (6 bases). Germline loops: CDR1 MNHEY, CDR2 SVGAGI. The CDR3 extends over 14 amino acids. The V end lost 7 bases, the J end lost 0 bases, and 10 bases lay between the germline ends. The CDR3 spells CASKLGGSGNTIYF. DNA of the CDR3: TGTGCCAGCAAGTTAGGGGGCTCTGGAAACACCATATATTTT.

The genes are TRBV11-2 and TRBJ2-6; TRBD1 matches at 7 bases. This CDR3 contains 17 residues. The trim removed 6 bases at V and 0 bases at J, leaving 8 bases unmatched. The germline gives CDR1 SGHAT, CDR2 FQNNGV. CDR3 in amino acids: CASSRYRGGSGANVLTF. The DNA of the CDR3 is TGTGCCAGCAGTCGTTACAGGGGTGGCTCTGGGGCCAACGTCCTGACTTTC.

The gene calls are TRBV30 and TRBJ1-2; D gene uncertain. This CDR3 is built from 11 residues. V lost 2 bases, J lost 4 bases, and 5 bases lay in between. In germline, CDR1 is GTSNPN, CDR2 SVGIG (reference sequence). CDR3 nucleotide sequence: TGTGCCTGGAGTCGCAGCTATGGCTACACCTTC. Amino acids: CAWSRSYGYTF.

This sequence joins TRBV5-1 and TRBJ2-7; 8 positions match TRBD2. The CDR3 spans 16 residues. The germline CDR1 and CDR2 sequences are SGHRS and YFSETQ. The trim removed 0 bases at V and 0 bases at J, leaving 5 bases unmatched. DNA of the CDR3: TGCGCCAGCAGCTTGGGCGGGGGGCCATTCTCCTACGAGCAGTACTTC. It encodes CASSLGGGPFSYEQYF. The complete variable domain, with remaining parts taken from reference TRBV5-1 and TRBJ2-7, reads KAGVTQTPRYLIKTRGQQVTLSCSPISGHRSVSWYQQTPGQGLQFLFEYFSETQRNKGNFPGRFSGRQFSNSRSEMNVSTLELGDSALYLCASSLGGGPFSYEQYFGPGTRLTVT.

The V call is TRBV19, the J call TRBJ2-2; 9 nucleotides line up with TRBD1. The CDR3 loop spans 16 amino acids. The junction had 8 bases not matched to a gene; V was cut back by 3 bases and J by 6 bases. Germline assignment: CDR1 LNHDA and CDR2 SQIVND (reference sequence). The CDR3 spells CASSMGTGYLAGELFF. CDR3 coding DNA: TGTGCCAGTAGTATGGGGACAGGGTATTTGGCCGGGGAGCTGTTTTTT.

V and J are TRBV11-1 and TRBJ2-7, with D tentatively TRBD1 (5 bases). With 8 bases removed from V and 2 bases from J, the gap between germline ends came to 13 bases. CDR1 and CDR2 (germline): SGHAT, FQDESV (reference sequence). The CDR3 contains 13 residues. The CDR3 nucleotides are TGTGCCAGCCAAGGACAAGGACCCTACGAGCAGTACTTC. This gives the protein CASQGQGPYEQYF.

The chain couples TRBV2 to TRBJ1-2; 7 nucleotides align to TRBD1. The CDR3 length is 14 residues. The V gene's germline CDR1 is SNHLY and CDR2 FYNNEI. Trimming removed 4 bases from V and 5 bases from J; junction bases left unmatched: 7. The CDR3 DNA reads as TGTGCCAGCAGTGTGGGGACAGTGGGATATGGCTACACCTTC. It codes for CASSVGTVGYGYTF.

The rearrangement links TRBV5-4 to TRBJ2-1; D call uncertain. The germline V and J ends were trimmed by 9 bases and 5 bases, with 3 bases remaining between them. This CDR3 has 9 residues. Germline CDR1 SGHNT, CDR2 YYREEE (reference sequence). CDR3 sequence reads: CAIDNEQFF. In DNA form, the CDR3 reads TGTGCCATAGACAATGAGCAGTTCTTC.

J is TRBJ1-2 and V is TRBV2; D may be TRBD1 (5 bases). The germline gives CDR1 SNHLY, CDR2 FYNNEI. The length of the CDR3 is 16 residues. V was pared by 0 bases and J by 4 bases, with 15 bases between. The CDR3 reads CASSEANQGPLYGYTF. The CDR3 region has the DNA TGTGCCAGCAGTGAAGCAAATCAGGGTCCTCTCTATGGCTACACCTTC. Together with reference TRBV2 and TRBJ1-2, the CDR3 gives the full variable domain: EPEVTQTPSHQVTQMGQEVILRCVPISNHLYFYWYRQILGQKVEFLVSFYNNEISEKSEIFDDQFSVERPDGSNFTLKIRSTKLEDSAMYFCASSEANQGPLYGYTFGSGTRLTVV.

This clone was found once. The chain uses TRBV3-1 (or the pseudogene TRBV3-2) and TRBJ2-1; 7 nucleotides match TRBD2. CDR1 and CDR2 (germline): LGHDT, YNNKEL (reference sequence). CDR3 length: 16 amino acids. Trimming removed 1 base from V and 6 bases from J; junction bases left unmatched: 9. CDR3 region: CASSQAWLAASNEQFF. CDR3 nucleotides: TGTGCCAGCAGCCAAGCGTGGCTAGCGGCGTCCAATGAGCAGTTCTTC.

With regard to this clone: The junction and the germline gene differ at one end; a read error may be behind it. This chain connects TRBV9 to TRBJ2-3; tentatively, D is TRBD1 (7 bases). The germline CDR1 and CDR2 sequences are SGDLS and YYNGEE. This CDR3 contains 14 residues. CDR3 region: CASSVQGGTDTQYF. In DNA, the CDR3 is TGTGCCAGCAGCGTGCAGGGGGGCACGGATACGCAGTATTTT.

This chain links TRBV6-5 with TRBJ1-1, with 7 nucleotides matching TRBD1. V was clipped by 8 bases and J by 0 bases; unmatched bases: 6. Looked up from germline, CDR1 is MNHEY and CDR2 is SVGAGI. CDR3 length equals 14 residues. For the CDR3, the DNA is TGTGCCAGCGACCTGACAGGGCTGAACACTGAAGCTTTCTTT. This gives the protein CASDLTGLNTEAFF.

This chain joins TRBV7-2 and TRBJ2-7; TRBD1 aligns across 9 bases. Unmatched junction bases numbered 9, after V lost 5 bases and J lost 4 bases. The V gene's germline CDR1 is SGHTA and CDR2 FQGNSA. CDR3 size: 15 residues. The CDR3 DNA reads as TGTGCCAGCAGCCCCCAGACGGGACAGGGTTACGAGCAGTACTTC. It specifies CASSPQTGQGYEQYF.

The CDR3 sequence is CASSPLQTSGAGEQYF. The CDR3 nucleotides read TGCGCCAGCAGCCCCCTTCAGACTAGCGGGGCCGGCGAGCAGTACTTC. The chain couples TRBV5-1 to TRBJ2-7; 11 positions agree with TRBD2. The V gene end was trimmed by 4 bases and the J gene end by 6 bases; junction bases not matched to a gene: 12. The CDR3 has 16 amino acids. Germline V CDR1 and CDR2: SGHRS, YFSETQ. Based on the CDR3 plus reference TRBV5-1 and TRBJ2-7, the full variable domain is KAGVTQTPRYLIKTRGQQVTLSCSPISGHRSVSWYQQTPGQGLQFLFEYFSETQRNKGNFPGRFSGRQFSNSRSEMNVSTLELGDSALYLCASSPLQTSGAGEQYFGPGTRLTVT.

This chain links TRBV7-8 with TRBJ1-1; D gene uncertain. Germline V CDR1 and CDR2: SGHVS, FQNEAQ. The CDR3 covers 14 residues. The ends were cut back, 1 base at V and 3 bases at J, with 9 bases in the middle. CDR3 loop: CASSLVGVDTEAFF. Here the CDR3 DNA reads TGTGCCAGCAGCTTAGTCGGGGTAGACACTGAAGCTTTCTTT. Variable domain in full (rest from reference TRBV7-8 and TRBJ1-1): GAGVSQSPRYKVAKRGQDVALRCDPISGHVSLFWYQQALGQGPEFLTYFQNEAQLDKSGLPSDRFFAERPEGSVSTLKIQRTQQEDSAVYLCASSLVGVDTEAFFGQGTRLTVV.